The clone carrying this T cell receptor beta chain was seen repeatedly, ten times or more. What it binds is unknown. The sample comes from a study of human T cells and chemical hapten exposure. About the study: Mainly, slight library volume differences in the pool made TCR yields vary.

The V gene lost 0 bases and the J gene lost 5 bases, with 8 bases spanning the gap. This CDR3 region has 14 residues. Germline V gene sequence: CDR1 MNHNY, CDR2 SVGAGI (reference sequence). Researchers extracted total RNA from unfractionated whole blood. Overall study findings and caveats: High-frequency TCRs, those above 1 in 1000, stayed the same after DPC sensitization.

The library tagged individual cDNA molecules with unique molecular identifiers. Original handling: A per-sample median of roughly 97,000 TCRs was observed, with a range of roughly 20,000 to 690,600. TCRdb passed the 5' RACE reads through MiXCR, listing each CDR3 protein once. For this entry, the V and J calls and clone size follow TCRdb and not the study's own pipeline. This table holds tens of thousands of distinct CDR3 sequences, less than 9.5% found once. The V call is TRBV6-6, the J call TRBJ2-1, with a possible D match to TRBD2 (5 bases). The clonotype was recovered from a male donor in good health. The CDR3 region is CASSYSTGDNEQFF. The CDR3 region has the DNA TGTGCCAGCAGTTACTCGACCGGGGACAATGAGCAGTTCTTC.